This TCR beta chain came from a study of blood T cell repertoires in COVID-19. The overall study: Sample material is recorded as cDNA or gDNA derived from T cells, B-cell-depleted T cells, or PBMCs.

In the original workflow: Quantification of nucleated cells was approximated via reference gene primer amplification. TCRdb keeps only in-frame clones here, not all; method: immunoSEQ multiplex PCR. The DNA was the basis for D and trimming; V, J and clone size are from that table. The sample lists roughly 140,000 clones, approximately 89% seen once, with around 1.7% in the top ten. V lost 1 base and J lost 5, with 13 bases in between. Germline lookup yields CDR1 SGHTS and CDR2 YDEGEE. The CDR3 is made up of 15 amino acids. Sequencing used peripheral blood. This chain connects TRBV5-8 to TRBJ1-5; possibly TRBD1 for D (5 bases). This receptor was taken from a woman aged 50 to 60 with acute or convalescent COVID-19. The CDR3, as DNA: TGTGCCAGCAGCTTGTACAGGCGGGGGGATCAGCCCCAGCATTTT. As protein: CASSLYRRGDQPQHF.